This TCR beta chain came from a study of blood T cell repertoires in COVID-19. Study overall: The origin of the acute and convalescent COVID-19 samples was the United States, Italy and Spain.

The CDR3 totals 16 residues. Germline CDR1 and CDR2: SGHTA and FQGNSA. V lost 0 bases and J lost 7; bases outside the gene matches: 8. The method was immunoSEQ multiplex PCR; TCRdb's version includes in-frame clones alone and lacks a portion of them. This sample has fewer than 250,000 clones, with roughly nine tenths found just once. The sequence came from a woman between 70 and 85 years old with acute or convalescent COVID-19. This chain uses TRBV7-2 with TRBJ2-3; 9 nucleotides line up with TRBD2. The source material was peripheral blood. CDR3 region: CASSLAPTSGGNTQYF. As DNA, the CDR3 is TGTGCCAGCAGCTTAGCTCCGACTAGCGGAGGTAATACGCAGTATTTT.